Following are 11 T cell receptor beta chains from one sample sequenced in a study of blood T cell repertoires in COVID-19. Data came from immunoSEQ multiplex PCR; TCRdb stores just in-frame clones and leaves some out. The sample has over 120,000 clones; around 80% are singletons. Sequenced material: PBMCs or T cells enriched from blood (not recorded which). Receptor source: a woman between 45 and 60 years old who had recovered from COVID-19.

The J gene is TRBJ2-5, the V gene TRBV27; 11 bases are a match to TRBD2. This CDR3 contains 14 residues. Trimming at V came to 6 bases and at J to 12 bases, leaving 12 bases not matched to a gene. Germline CDR1 is MNHEY and CDR2 is SMNVEV (reference sequence). The CDR3 is CASRLLAGADTEYF. The CDR3 DNA is TGTGCCAGCAGATTACTAGCGGGGGCCGACACGGAGTACTTC.

The CDR3 DNA is TGTGCCAGCAGTCCTAGACAGGGGCTATCAAATTCACCCCTCCACTTT. Translation gives CASSPRQGLSNSPLHF. The rearrangement uses TRBV27 and TRBJ1-6, with TRBD1 matching over 8 bases. Losses at the gene ends were 5 bases for V and 7 bases for J; bases not matched to a gene: 10. CDR3 size: 16 residues. Germline values: CDR1 MNHEY, CDR2 SMNVEV (reference sequence).

The CDR3 spells CASSVSSGDHTDTQYF. In nucleotides, the CDR3 is TGTGCCAGCAGCGTATCTAGCGGGGACCACACAGATACGCAGTATTTT. The rearrangement links TRBV9 to TRBJ2-3, with TRBD2 matching over 9 bases. Per germline, CDR1 SGDLS and CDR2 YYNGEE. CDR3 length: 16 amino acids. The J segment lost 2 bases and the V segment lost 1 base, leaving 5 bases of the junction unmatched.

This chain uses TRBV28 with TRBJ1-4, with 9 positions matching TRBD1. This CDR3 region has 13 residues. V lost 5 bases, J lost 12 bases, and 7 bases stayed unmatched. The germline V gene encodes CDR1 MDHEN and CDR2 SYDVKM. CDR3 nucleotide sequence: TGTGCCAGCAGTCCTGGGGGACAGGGAGAACTGTTTTTT. This codes for CASSPGGQGELFF. Full variable domain (outside the CDR3, taken from reference TRBV28 and TRBJ1-4): DVKVTQSSRYLVKRTGEKVFLECVQDMDHENMFWYRQDPGLGLRLIYFSYDVKMKEKGDIPEGYSVSREKKERFSLILESASTNQTSMYLCASSPGGQGELFFGSGTQLSVL.

This clone was seen a handful of times. The V and J genes are TRBV3-1 (or the pseudogene TRBV3-2) and TRBJ1-1; the D gene is possibly TRBD1 (6 bases). V lost 4 bases, J lost 4 bases, and 13 bases lay in between. The CDR3 length is 14 residues. The V gene's germline CDR1 is LGHDT and CDR2 YNNKEL (reference sequence). CDR3 in amino acids: CASSLKDRITEAFF. For the CDR3, the DNA is TGTGCCAGCAGCCTAAAGGACAGAATCACTGAAGCTTTCTTT.

The chain combines TRBV4-2 with TRBJ1-2, with TRBD1 identical over 9 bases. V was clipped by 0 bases and J by 4 bases; unmatched bases: 6. This CDR3 is built from 16 residues. Germline assignment: CDR1 LGHNA and CDR2 YNFKEQ. This CDR3 reads CASSQEFGQGTYGYTF. The CDR3 DNA sequence: TGTGCCAGCAGCCAAGAGTTTGGACAGGGGACCTATGGCTACACCTTC.

J is TRBJ2-5 and V is TRBV6-5; 7 nucleotides line up with TRBD1. The CDR3 loop spans 14 amino acids. Trimming cost V 2 bases and J 2 bases; bases outside gene matches: 2. The germline gives CDR1 MNHEY, CDR2 SVGAGI. This chain's CDR3 is CASSYATGQETQYF. In nucleotides, the CDR3 is TGTGCCAGCAGTTACGCGACAGGGCAAGAGACCCAGTACTTC.

The chain recombines TRBV2 with TRBJ1-3; D might be TRBD1 (6 bases). This CDR3 contains 14 residues. From germline, CDR1 is SNHLY and CDR2 FYNNEI. V was pared by 8 bases and J by 0 bases, with 11 bases between. CDR3 protein: CASHTGSSGNTIYF. CDR3 in DNA: TGTGCCAGCCATACAGGGAGCTCTGGAAACACCATATATTTT.

This sequence joins TRBV7-6 and TRBJ2-2; 9 bases agree with TRBD1. The CDR3 is made up of 16 amino acids. The germline gives CDR1 SGHVS, CDR2 FNYEAQ. V lost 5 bases and J lost 5; bases outside the gene matches: 9. CDR3 amino acids: CASSLNPGQGTGELFF. The CDR3 DNA reads as TGTGCCAGCAGCCTCAATCCGGGACAGGGAACCGGGGAGCTGTTTTTT. Using reference TRBV7-6 and TRBJ2-2 for the parts outside the CDR3, the full variable domain is GAGVSQSPRYKVTKRGQDVALRCDPISGHVSLYWYRQALGQGPEFLTYFNYEAQQDKSGLPNDRFSAERPEGSISTLTIQRTEQRDSAMYRCASSLNPGQGTGELFFGEGSRLTVL.

The chain joins TRBV7-2 to TRBJ2-3, with D perhaps matching TRBD1 (5 bases). This CDR3 has 12 residues. The germline CDR1 and CDR2 sequences are SGHTA and FQGNSA. V gave up 5 bases and J gave up 9 bases, with 12 bases separating them. CDR3 amino acids: CASSPTQGTQYF. The CDR3 region has the DNA TGTGCCAGCAGCCCCACTCAGGGAACGCAGTATTTT.

The chain recombines TRBV11-3 with TRBJ2-7; TRBD1 matches at 8 bases. V was pared by 1 base and J by 6 bases, with 2 bases of the junction left unmatched. Germline assignment: CDR1 SGHNT and CDR2 YENEEA. This CDR3 is 13 amino acids long. The CDR3 DNA follows: TGTGCCAGCAGCTTAGGGACAGGGTTCGAGCAGTACTTC. Protein product: CASSLGTGFEQYF. The complete variable domain, with remaining parts taken from reference TRBV11-3 and TRBJ2-7, reads EAGVVQSPRYKIIEKKQPVAFWCNPISGHNTLYWYLQNLGQGPELLIRYENEEAVDDSQLPKDRFSAERLKGVDSTLKIQPAELGDSAVYLCASSLGTGFEQYFGPGTRLTVT.